The rows below give T cell receptor beta chains drawn from one sample of a study of early T cells in non-severe SARS-CoV-2 infection. TCRdb re-called the 5' RACE reads through MiXCR, storing one row per CDR3 protein. This sample has 45,000 to 60,000 distinct CDR3 sequences, with around 9.3% found just once. The sample taken for sequencing was whole blood. The receptors stem from an adult who was a healthcare worker with PCR-confirmed SARS-CoV-2 infection or an uninfected control (not recorded which). CDR3s include the opening cysteine and the closing phenylalanine or tryptophan. D genes are given only for firm matches. Expanded clones get a size class; other rows say once, few or many, or leave the size out.

CSARRQGDEKLFF | TGCAGTGCTAGGCGTCAGGGCGACGAAAAACTGTTTTTT | many | TRBV20-1 | 13 | NA | TRBJ1-4
CASSPLGTSGDIQETQYF | TGTGCCAGCAGCCCACTCGGGACTAGCGGAGATATCCAAGAGACCCAGTACTTC | NA | TRBV6-2/TRBV6-3 | 18 | TRBD2 | TRBJ2-5
CASSLTAYEQYF | TGTGCCAGCAGCTTAACGGCCTACGAGCAGTACTTC | NA | TRBV7-9 | 12 | NA | TRBJ2-7
CSASMAGTSYTEAFF | TGCAGTGCTAGTATGGCCGGGACCTCCTACACTGAAGCTTTCTTT | many | TRBV20-1 | 15 | NA | TRBJ1-1
CASSRGSVNYEQYF | TGTGCCAGCAGCCGAGGATCTGTCAACTACGAGCAGTACTTC | many | TRBV3-1 | 14 | NA | TRBJ2-7
CASSPGRGHYNEQFF | TGTGCCAGCAGCCCCGGGAGGGGGCACTACAATGAGCAGTTCTTC | many | TRBV7-9 | 15 | NA | TRBJ2-1
CASSERSGANVLTF | TGTGCCAGCAGCGAACGCTCTGGGGCCAACGTCCTGACTTTC | many | TRBV7-3 | 14 | NA | TRBJ2-6
CSARVAGANLGTGELSF | TGCAGTGCTAGAGTGGCAGGGGCAAACCTGGGCACCGGGGAGCTGTCTTTT | NA | TRBV20-1 | 17 | NA | TRBJ2-2
CASSQLTPGHPNTQYF | TGCGCCAGCAGCCAACTAACCCCGGGACACCCGAATACCCAGTACTTC | many | TRBV4-3 | 16 | NA | TRBJ2-5
CASSGTGVESPLHF | TGTGCCAGCAGTGGTACAGGGGTTGAGTCACCCCTCCACTTT | many | TRBV3-1 | 14 | TRBD1 | TRBJ1-6
CASRRPGQSSYEQYF | TGTGCCAGCAGAAGACCGGGACAGTCGTCTTATGAGCAGTACTTC | few | TRBV2 | 15 | TRBD1 | TRBJ2-7
CASSRQGGLNYGYTF | TGTGCCAGCAGCCGACAGGGGGGGCTGAACTATGGCTACACCTTC | NA | TRBV6-6 | 15 | TRBD1 | TRBJ1-2
CASSIRDTSSYEQYF | TGTGCCAGCAGCATCCGGGACACCAGCTCCTACGAGCAGTACTTC | many | TRBV21-1 | 15 | NA | TRBJ2-7
CASSVEVGAFRETQYF | TGTGCCAGCAGCGTAGAGGTGGGGGCTTTTCGGGAGACCCAGTACTTC | NA | TRBV9 | 16 | NA | TRBJ2-5
CASSIRTGDMNTEAFF | TGCGCCAGCAGCATCAGGACAGGCGATATGAACACTGAAGCTTTCTTT | NA | TRBV5-1 | 16 | TRBD1 | TRBJ1-1
CSARDFGADPTGEQYF | TGCAGTGCTAGAGATTTCGGGGCAGACCCTACTGGAGAGCAGTACTTC | NA | TRBV20-1 | 16 | NA | TRBJ2-7
CASSQDGTAGIRDQPQHF | TGTGCCAGCAGCCAAGATGGGACAGCCGGGATACGCGATCAGCCCCAGCATTTT | many | TRBV14 | 18 | TRBD1 | TRBJ1-5
CASKTGLGPYEQYF | TGCGCCAGCAAGACCGGACTAGGCCCCTACGAGCAGTACTTC | few | TRBV10-2 | 14 | TRBD2 | TRBJ2-7
CASSSVPGNTIYF | TGTGCCAGCAGCTCCGTCCCTGGAAACACCATATATTTT | many | TRBV3-1 | 13 | NA | TRBJ1-3
CASSDLTGGTYNEQFF | TGTGCCAGCAGTGATCTGACGGGAGGAACCTACAATGAGCAGTTCTTC | few | TRBV2 | 16 | TRBD2 | TRBJ2-1
CASGLVPLAGSRIDTQYF | TGTGCTAGTGGTTTGGTACCCCTAGCGGGAAGCAGGATTGATACGCAGTATTTT | many | TRBV12-5 | 18 | TRBD2 | TRBJ2-3
CASRTASTDTQYF | TGTGCCAGCAGGACAGCCAGCACAGATACGCAGTATTTT | NA | TRBV11-2 | 13 | NA | TRBJ2-3
CASSLGEPSGNTIYF | TGTGCCAGCAGCTTAGGTGAACCTTCTGGAAACACCATATATTTT | many | TRBV7-8 | 15 | NA | TRBJ1-3
CASSFGTGGTDTQYF | TGTGCCAGCAGCTTTGGGACAGGGGGCACAGATACGCAGTATTTT | many | TRBV11-3 | 15 | TRBD1 | TRBJ2-3
CASSTPANTEAFF | TGTGCCAGCAGTACCCCAGCGAACACTGAAGCTTTCTTT | many | TRBV6-5 | 13 | NA | TRBJ1-1
CASKVDRGKATNEKLFF | TGTGCCAGCAAAGTAGACAGGGGGAAGGCAACTAATGAAAAACTGTTTTTT | many | TRBV6-4 | 17 | TRBD1 | TRBJ1-4
CASSLPSTGTGFTGELFF | TGCGCCAGCAGCTTGCCCTCAACCGGGACAGGGTTCACCGGGGAGCTGTTTTTT | few | TRBV5-1 | 18 | TRBD1 | TRBJ2-2
CASSQHSGNTIYF | TGCGCCAGCAGCCAACACTCTGGAAACACCATATATTTT | NA | TRBV4-1 | 13 | NA | TRBJ1-3
CASSLGTHYNEQFF | TGTGCCAGCAGCTTAGGGACACATTACAATGAGCAGTTCTTC | many | TRBV11-2 | 14 | NA | TRBJ2-1
CASSERSSGNTIYF | TGTGCCAGCAGCGAGAGGAGCTCTGGAAACACCATATATTTT | NA | TRBV9 | 14 | NA | TRBJ1-3
CASSGGEGDYNEQFF | TGTGCCAGCAGTGGCGGGGAGGGGGACTACAATGAGCAGTTCTTC | many | TRBV6-4 | 15 | NA | TRBJ2-1
CSARKVGLGQGDSPLHF | TGCAGTGCTAGAAAGGTTGGCCTGGGCCAGGGGGATTCACCCCTCCACTTT | few | TRBV20-1 | 17 | TRBD1 | TRBJ1-6
CASSPGDFYSYEQYF | TGCGCCAGCAGCCCGGGGGACTTCTACTCCTACGAGCAGTACTTC | few | TRBV5-1 | 15 | NA | TRBJ2-7
CASSLGTGATYEQYF | TGTGCCAGTAGCCTCGGGACAGGCGCTACCTACGAGCAGTACTTC | many | TRBV19 | 15 | TRBD1 | TRBJ2-7
CASSQAATGDYEQYF | TGCGCCAGCAGCCAAGCCGCCACAGGGGACTACGAGCAGTACTTC | NA | TRBV4-3 | 15 | TRBD1 | TRBJ2-7
CASRPGTGHGYTF | TGTGCCAGCAGGCCCGGGACAGGCCATGGCTACACCTTC | NA | TRBV6-6 | 13 | TRBD1 | TRBJ1-2
CASSQQTPGVGTGELFF | TGCGCCAGCAGCCAACAAACTCCGGGGGTGGGCACCGGGGAGCTGTTTTTT | few | TRBV4-3 | 17 | NA | TRBJ2-2
CSVMGKLTDTQYF | TGCAGCGTTATGGGAAAGCTCACAGATACGCAGTATTTT | NA | TRBV29-1 | 13 | NA | TRBJ2-3
CASSPPTTAVNEKLFF | TGTGCCAGCTCACCTCCTACGACAGCAGTTAATGAAAAACTGTTTTTT | NA | TRBV18 | 16 | NA | TRBJ1-4
CASSPRQGGLDNSPLHF | TGTGCCAGCAGTCCGAGACAGGGGGGATTAGATAATTCACCCCTCCACTTT | many | TRBV12-3/TRBV12-4 | 17 | TRBD1 | TRBJ1-6